Each of the 25 T cell receptor beta chains below was sequenced from the same sample in a study of early stage breast cancer tumors. This table comes from immunoSEQ multiplex PCR, and its TCRdb copy is limited to in-frame clones, with some not included. The table includes about 31,000 clones, roughly four fifths detected once. The specimen was blood. The receptors shown here come from a person aged 40 to 49 with breast cancer.

The rearrangement uses TRBV6-5 and TRBJ2-2; TRBD1 matches at 10 bases. The CDR3 consists of 14 residues. Germline loops: CDR1 MNHEY, CDR2 SVGAGI. V was pared by 10 bases and J by 5 bases, with 7 bases of the junction left unmatched. CDR3 amino acids: CATRGTGETGELFF. Here the CDR3 DNA reads TGTGCCACCAGGGGGACAGGGGAAACCGGGGAGCTGTTTTTT.

The chain is built from TRBV19 and TRBJ1-5, with D possibly being TRBD1 (5 bases). The length of the CDR3 is 15 residues. Germline CDR1 and CDR2: LNHDA and SQIVND (reference sequence). V gave up 5 bases and J gave up 7 bases, with 18 bases separating them. CDR3 bases: TGTGCCAGTAGTGCGGGACCGTTCTTGGGGCAGCCCCAGCATTTT. Translating gives CASSAGPFLGQPQHF. The full variable domain, in which reference TRBV19 and TRBJ1-5 provide the parts outside the CDR3, is DGGITQSPKYLFRKEGQNVTLSCEQNLNHDAMYWYRQDPGQGLRLIYYSQIVNDFQKGDIAEGYSVSREKKESFPLTVTSAQKNPTAFYLCASSAGPFLGQPQHFGDGTRLSIL.

CDR3 sequence (DNA): TGTGCCAGCAGCAAAGGGTGTAAGCGGGAAGCCTACAATGAGCAGTTCTTC. Amino acid sequence: CASSKGCKREAYNEQFF. The genes are TRBV21-1 and TRBJ2-1; the table's D call of TRBD2 was not tested on the DNA. TRBV21-1 is deemed a pseudogene. The CDR3 contains 17 residues.

This chain connects TRBV6-5 to TRBJ2-7; 7 bases match TRBD2. Unmatched junction bases numbered 8, after V lost 6 bases and J lost 0 bases. This CDR3 is 15 amino acids long. Germline CDR1 and CDR2: MNHEY and SVGAGI. For the CDR3, the DNA is TGTGCCAGCAGCCCCGCGGGGGACGGCTCCTACGAGCAGTACTTC. Protein: CASSPAGDGSYEQYF.

This sequence joins TRBV7-6 and TRBJ2-3, with 12 bases lining up with TRBD2. Per germline, CDR1 SGHVS and CDR2 FNYEAQ. The CDR3 consists of 18 residues. Unmatched junction bases numbered 7, after V lost 1 base and J lost 2 bases. Here the CDR3 reads CASSLEWTSGDFTDTQYF. In DNA form, the CDR3 reads TGTGCCAGCAGCTTAGAATGGACTAGCGGGGATTTCACAGATACGCAGTATTTT.

V is TRBV18 and J is TRBJ2-3, with D possibly TRBD2 on 6 matching bases. Between the trimmed V and J ends, which lost 6 bases and 4 bases, there was a span of 11 bases. Per germline, CDR1 KGHSH and CDR2 LQKENI. This CDR3 is built from 13 residues. The CDR3 loop is CASSATSPDTQYF. The CDR3 bases are TGTGCCAGCTCGGCCACTAGCCCAGATACGCAGTATTTT.

This sequence joins TRBV25-1 and TRBJ1-1; maybe TRBD1 (5 bases). The CDR3 is made up of 16 amino acids. The V and J ends lost 5 bases and 3 bases respectively, with 19 bases between them. Per germline, CDR1 MGHDK and CDR2 SYGVNS. CDR3 DNA: TGTGCCAGCAGTTTCCGGGACGGGGGACGGGACACTGAAGCTTTCTTT. As protein: CASSFRDGGRDTEAFF. The whole variable domain, filled in from reference TRBV25-1 and TRBJ1-1, reads EADIYQTPRYLVIGTGKKITLECSQTMGHDKMYWYQQDPGMELHLIHYSYGVNSTEKGDLSSESTVSRIRTEHFPLTLESARPSHTSQYLCASSFRDGGRDTEAFFGQGTRLTVV.

The V call is TRBV19, the J call TRBJ2-4, with 8 bases lining up with TRBD2. Trimming removed 5 bases from V and 3 bases from J; junction bases left unmatched: 6. This CDR3 comprises 15 residues. Germline CDR1 reads LNHDA; CDR2 reads SQIVND (reference sequence). CDR3 residues: CASSHSGEGKNIQYF. The CDR3 DNA reads TGTGCCAGTAGTCATAGCGGGGAAGGCAAAAACATTCAGTACTTC.

In this sample, this clone turned up a few times. The chain recombines TRBV5-5 with TRBJ1-2; 7 positions match TRBD1. The junction had 9 bases not matched to a gene; V was cut back by 5 bases and J by 2 bases. Germline CDR1 SGHKS, CDR2 YYEKEE (reference sequence). The CDR3 runs to 15 residues. The CDR3 sequence is CASSHQTGFNYGYTF. The DNA for the CDR3 is TGTGCCAGCAGTCATCAGACAGGGTTCAACTATGGCTACACCTTC.

The chain employs TRBV6-5 and TRBJ2-7; TRBD2 matches 10 bases. This CDR3 contains 14 residues. Germline V lookup: CDR1 MNHEY, CDR2 SVGAGI. The V gene end was trimmed by 3 bases and the J gene end by 3 bases; junction bases not matched to a gene: 2. CDR3 DNA sequence: TGTGCCAGCAGTTATAGCGGGAGGTACTACGAGCAGTACTTC. It specifies CASSYSGRYYEQYF.

The chain couples TRBV5-6 to TRBJ2-7; possible D gene TRBD1, 5 bases. Trimming left V 1 base short and J 4 bases short, with 9 bases between. This CDR3 has 13 amino acids. The V gene's germline CDR1 is SGHDT and CDR2 YYEEEE. In nucleotides, the CDR3 is TGTGCCAGCAGCTTGATAGACAGTTACGAGCAGTACTTC. Its translation: CASSLIDSYEQYF.

The J gene is TRBJ2-7, the V gene TRBV6-5; TRBD2 is a possible D gene (5 bases). The CDR3 contains 15 residues. With 5 bases removed from V and 0 bases from J, the gap between germline ends came to 14 bases. CDR1 and CDR2 (germline): MNHEY, SVGAGI. The chain's CDR3 is CASSRPGKFSYEQYF. CDR3 bases: TGTGCCAGCAGTAGACCGGGAAAATTCTCCTACGAGCAGTACTTC.

This clone was recorded a few times. This chain connects TRBV7-2 to TRBJ2-1, with D unclear. The CDR3 totals 14 residues. CDR1 is SGHTA and CDR2 is FQGNSA in the germline V gene. The germline V and J ends were trimmed by 1 base and 2 bases, with 6 bases remaining between them. The CDR3 region is CASSLGAAYNEQFF. DNA of the CDR3: TGTGCCAGCAGCTTAGGTGCGGCCTACAATGAGCAGTTCTTC.

This rearrangement joins TRBV10-3 to TRBJ2-3; 12 nucleotides agree with TRBD1. CDR1 ENHRY and CDR2 SYGVKD come from the germline V gene. Germline trimming cut 5 bases from V and 4 bases from J; bases unmatched to any gene: 10. The CDR3 totals 17 residues. The CDR3 is CAISPGQGAIRADTQYF. In nucleotides, the CDR3 is TGTGCCATCAGTCCGGGACAGGGGGCGATCAGGGCAGATACGCAGTATTTT.

The chain is built from TRBV6-5 and TRBJ1-1; D remains ambiguous. From germline, CDR1 is MNHEY and CDR2 SVGAGI. This CDR3 spans 14 amino acids. The V end lost 6 bases, the J end lost 1 base, and 12 bases lay between the germline ends. The CDR3 spells CASRAPNWNTEAFF. The CDR3 nucleotides are TGTGCCAGCAGGGCTCCAAATTGGAACACTGAAGCTTTCTTT.

The CDR3 loop is CASSQDGGSPSYEQYF. The CDR3 coding sequence is TGTGCCAGCAGCCAAGACGGCGGGAGCCCCTCCTACGAGCAGTACTTC. The V and J genes are TRBV4-2 and TRBJ2-7; 7 bases are a match to TRBD2. Trimming at V came to 0 bases and at J to 0 bases, leaving 5 bases not matched to a gene. The germline gives CDR1 LGHNA, CDR2 YNFKEQ. CDR3 length: 16 amino acids.

The V gene is TRBV19, the J gene TRBJ1-1; D is ambiguous. Trimming stripped 7 bases from V and 3 bases from J, with 15 bases between. CDR1 and CDR2 from the germline V gene are LNHDA and SQIVND (reference sequence). CDR3 size: 14 residues. The CDR3 sequence: CASKGGQWDTEAFF. The CDR3 DNA follows: TGTGCCAGTAAGGGCGGGCAGTGGGACACTGAAGCTTTCTTT.

V usage is TRBV29-1 and J usage is TRBJ2-7; TRBD2 might be the D (7 bases). The CDR3 has 13 residues. Germline CDR1 SQVTM, CDR2 ANQGSEA. Trimming removed 7 bases from V and 2 bases from J, with 15 bases in between. As DNA, the CDR3 is TGCAGCGCTGGACTAGGGGGAACCTACGAGCAGTACTTC. Translation: CSAGLGGTYEQYF.

This clone showed up just a few times. V gene TRBV19 combines with J gene TRBJ2-2; D might be TRBD1 (6 bases). Germline CDR1 LNHDA, CDR2 SQIVND (reference sequence). The V gene lost 6 bases and the J gene lost 1 base, with 15 bases spanning the gap. The CDR3 is 16 residues long. The CDR3 protein is CASRIWTDQNTGELFF. In DNA, the CDR3 is TGTGCCAGTAGGATTTGGACAGATCAGAACACCGGGGAGCTGTTTTTT.

The rearrangement uses TRBV6-1 and TRBJ2-1; D not certain. The CDR3 has 11 residues. Germline CDR1 reads MNHNS; CDR2 reads SASEGT. V was trimmed by 8 bases and J by 4 bases, leaving 6 bases between them. CDR3 residues: CASGTYNEQFF. The CDR3 nucleotides are TGTGCCAGCGGTACTTACAATGAGCAGTTCTTC.

The chain is built from TRBV5-1 and TRBJ2-3, with D possibly TRBD2 on 6 matching bases. Germline CDR1 and CDR2: SGHRS and YFSETQ. This CDR3 is 15 amino acids long. V gave up 3 bases and J gave up 0 bases, with 11 bases separating them. The CDR3 nucleotides read TGCGCCAGCAGCTGGGGGGACGTAAGCACAGATACGCAGTATTTT. The encoded protein is CASSWGDVSTDTQYF.

The chain links TRBV13 to TRBJ2-7, with TRBD2 matching over 10 bases. V lost 2 bases and J lost 2; bases outside the gene matches: 3. CDR3 length: 15 amino acids. CDR1 is PRHDT and CDR2 is FYEKMQ in the germline V gene (reference sequence). The CDR3 region has the DNA TGTGCCAGCAGCTTAAGCGGGAGGGGGGCCTACGAGCAGTACTTC. Translated: CASSLSGRGAYEQYF.

The CDR3 coding sequence is TGTGCCAGCAGTTACTCATCAGTCTACAATGAGCAGTTCTTC. It is translated as CASSYSSVYNEQFF. This chain links TRBV6-5 with TRBJ2-1; D unresolved. Germline-derived CDR1 and CDR2 are MNHEY and SVGAGI. V was pared by 0 bases and J by 3 bases, with 6 bases between. This CDR3 contains 14 residues.

The chain carries TRBV27 and TRBJ2-1, with D hard to call. The CDR3 spans 14 residues. V dropped 2 bases and J dropped 5 bases, with 10 bases sitting between them. Germline V gene lookup returns CDR1 MNHEY and CDR2 SMNVEV (reference sequence). The CDR3 bases are TGTGCCAGCAGTTTAATAAATAGCAACAATGAGCAGTTCTTC. Its protein product is CASSLINSNNEQFF.

The chain carries TRBV28 and TRBJ2-5; TRBD2 agrees at 12 bases. This CDR3 region has 16 residues. Germline CDR1 is MDHEN and CDR2 is SYDVKM. The J segment lost 5 bases and the V segment lost 5 bases, leaving 9 bases of the junction unmatched. CDR3 amino acids: CASSERLAGAMETQYF. The CDR3, as DNA: TGTGCCAGCAGTGAGCGACTAGCGGGAGCGATGGAGACCCAGTACTTC.